The 23 T cell receptor beta chains given below trace back to one sample, sequenced in a study of molecular identifiers for immune sequencing clone quantification. MiXCR, run by TCRdb on the PCR reads, gives a single entry per CDR3 protein. The data hold about 640,000 distinct CDR3 sequences, with less than 20% observed a single time. The sample consisted of naive CD8+ T cells from blood, with Jurkat cell RNA spiked in. Regarding subset: FACS-sorted CD8+CD4-CCR7+CD45RA+ naive T cells. These receptors were collected from a human donor in good health. Some libraries in this study had Jurkat cell RNA spiked in.

In this sample, this clonotype turned up many times. The chain combines TRBV4-2 with TRBJ1-1; D is ambiguous. Germline V gene lookup returns CDR1 LGHNA and CDR2 YNFKEQ. V was cut by 3 bases and J by 4 bases, with 9 bases left in between. The CDR3 contains 13 residues. CDR3 residues: CASSHDDGTEAFF. The CDR3 DNA sequence: TGTGCCAGCAGCCACGATGACGGCACTGAAGCTTTCTTT.

Many counts were recorded for this clonotype. The chain carries TRBV7-2 and TRBJ2-7; TRBD2 is a possible D gene (6 bases). Per the germline V gene, CDR1 is SGHTA and CDR2 is FQGNSA. The V end was cut by 3 bases, the J end by 3 bases, with 9 bases between. The CDR3 consists of 13 residues. DNA of the CDR3: TGTGCCAGCAGCTTGGGACTCCGCTACGAGCAGTACTTC. Protein sequence: CASSLGLRYEQYF.

This clonotype turned up a few times. CDR3 sequence reads: CSARPQGKNIQYF. The CDR3 nucleotides read TGCAGTGCTAGACCCCAAGGGAAAAACATTCAGTACTTC. The gene calls are TRBV20-1 and TRBJ2-4; D ambiguous. The CDR3 extends over 13 amino acids. The V and J ends lost 2 bases and 4 bases respectively, with 9 bases between them. Looked up from germline, CDR1 is DFQATT and CDR2 is SNEGSKA (reference sequence).

Comment on this clonotype: Given a much more abundant clone one base away, this may be a read error. No conserved phenylalanine or tryptophan ends this CDR3, so it is likely a read error. The chain joins TRBV6-6 to TRBJ2-1; TRBD2 matches 8 bases. Trimming took 4 bases from V and 4 from J; bases not matched to a gene: 9. CDR1 and CDR2 from the germline V gene are MNHNY and SVGAGI (reference sequence). The CDR3 totals 16 residues. The CDR3 sequence is CASSLTPAGDYNEQFL. In DNA form, the CDR3 reads TGTGCCAGCAGTTTAACACCAGCGGGAGATTACAATGAGCAGTTCCTC.

This clonotype was found many times. V gene TRBV6-1 combines with J gene TRBJ1-1; possible D gene TRBD1, 6 bases. The CDR3 spans 15 residues. V dropped 3 bases and J dropped 3 bases, with 14 bases sitting between them. The germline gives CDR1 MNHNS, CDR2 SASEGT. CDR3 region: CASSDIQGLYTEAFF. Written as DNA, the CDR3 is TGTGCCAGCAGTGATATACAGGGCCTTTACACTGAAGCTTTCTTT.

For this clonotype: Given a much more abundant clone one base away, this may be a read error. The V call is TRBV11-2, the J call TRBJ2-1; 8 nucleotides line up with TRBD2. The CDR3 covers 16 residues. Germline V gene data show CDR1 as SGHAT and CDR2 as FQNNGV. The CDR3 sequence is CASSLVETSDYNEQLF. The CDR3 DNA sequence: TGTGCCAGCAGCCTAGTCGAGACTAGCGACTACAATGAGCAGCTCTTC.

This clonotype was found a few times. The chain is built from TRBV7-2 and TRBJ2-5; D call uncertain. The CDR3 extends over 15 amino acids. V was shortened by 1 base and J by 2 bases, with 11 bases between the two germline ends. CDR1 and CDR2 from the germline V gene are SGHTA and FQGNSA. In DNA, the CDR3 is TGTGCCAGCAGCTTAGGATCTGGGCTTCAAGAGACCCAGTACTTC. It codes for CASSLGSGLQETQYF.

The genes are TRBV15 and TRBJ2-7; the match to TRBD2 covers 11 bases. The CDR3 totals 16 residues. V was clipped by 0 bases and J by 7 bases; unmatched bases: 8. Germline CDR1 reads LNHNV; CDR2 reads YYDKDF (reference sequence). CDR3 bases: TGTGCCACCAGCAGAGAGGGGTCCGGGACTAGCGGAGAGCAGTACTTC. Its protein product is CATSREGSGTSGEQYF.

In regard to this clonotype: A read error is possible here, since a much larger clone lies one base away. The genes are TRBV15 and TRBJ1-1; 8 nucleotides align to TRBD1. The CDR3 sequence is 16 residues long. Germline V CDR1 and CDR2: LNHNV, YYDKDF (reference sequence). CDR3: CASSRDSRTGYTEAFF. The CDR3 region has the DNA TGTGCCTCCAGCAGAGATTCGAGGACAGGGTACACTGAAGCTTTCTTT.

The rearrangement joins TRBV6-2 or TRBV6-3 to TRBJ2-7; D gene unclear. CDR3 size: 18 residues. The V and J ends lost 0 bases and 2 bases respectively, with 20 bases between them. Germline values: CDR1 MNHEY, CDR2 SVGEGT. In DNA form, the CDR3 reads TGTGCCAGCAGTTACTCGAGGAGTATGGGCCGACTGGCCTACGAGCAGTACTTC. As protein: CASSYSRSMGRLAYEQYF.

This clonotype was counted many times. The CDR3 loop is CASSEGQGSVYNSPLHF. CDR3 in DNA: TGTGCCAGCAGTGAAGGGCAGGGCTCCGTTTATAATTCACCCCTCCACTTT. The rearrangement uses TRBV2 and TRBJ1-6, with a possible D match to TRBD1 (5 bases). Germline assignment: CDR1 SNHLY and CDR2 FYNNEI. The CDR3 totals 17 residues. The V gene lost 1 base and the J gene lost 4 bases, with 14 bases spanning the gap.

Ten or more counts support this clonotype. The J gene is TRBJ1-1, the V gene TRBV6-6, with D perhaps TRBD1 (5 bases). This CDR3 spans 13 amino acids. Germline CDR1 and CDR2: MNHNY and SVGAGI (reference sequence). V lost 6 bases to trimming and J lost 5 bases, with 13 bases between them. CDR3 in DNA: TGTGCCAGCAGCCCGAGGTGGGGGACTGAAGCTTTCTTT. This translates into CASSPRWGTEAFF.

This clonotype was detected ten times or more. The chain is built from TRBV20-1 and TRBJ2-3; D unresolved. Germline V gene lookup returns CDR1 DFQATT and CDR2 SNEGSKA (reference sequence). The CDR3 runs to 13 residues. Trimming took off 4 bases at V and 1 base at J, with 9 bases between the two ends. The CDR3 coding sequence is TGCAGTGCTAATCGACGGGGCACAGATACGCAGTATTTT. Translated, it gives CSANRRGTDTQYF.

This clonotype was detected ten times or more. The chain has TRBV6-5 and TRBJ2-2; D gene ambiguous. The V end was cut by 2 bases, the J end by 7 bases, with 14 bases between. CDR1 and CDR2 (germline): MNHEY, SVGAGI. The CDR3 has 15 amino acids. CDR3 sequence: CASSYIVMSVGELFF. CDR3 sequence (DNA): TGTGCCAGCAGTTACATAGTGATGAGTGTCGGGGAGCTGTTTTTT.

In this sample, this clonotype turned up many times. The chain has TRBV28 and TRBJ1-2; D is unresolved. CDR1 and CDR2 from the germline V gene are MDHEN and SYDVKM. Trimming left V 7 bases short and J 8 bases short, with 20 bases between. The CDR3 sequence is 14 residues long. The CDR3 DNA reads as TGTGCCAGCAAGGGCAGGTCCTTCTTTGGGGGCTACACCTTC. Its translation: CASKGRSFFGGYTF.

On this clonotype: This may stem from a read error, because a much larger clone lies one nucleotide away. The chain recombines TRBV29-1 with TRBJ2-7; 9 nucleotides agree with TRBD1. The CDR3 runs 17 residues. Per germline, CDR1 SQVTM and CDR2 ANQGSEA. Here the CDR3 DNA reads TGCAGCGTTGAAATTGTAAGTGGGACAGGGCCCTCCCACGAGCAGTACTTC. Translation gives CSVEIVSGTGPSHEQYF.

A remark on this clonotype: A read error is possible here, since a much larger clone lies one base away. V usage is TRBV6-5 and J usage is TRBJ1-1; the match to TRBD1 covers 10 bases. Germline V gene data show CDR1 as MNHEY and CDR2 as SVGAGI. The CDR3 extends over 15 amino acids. The CDR3 protein is CAIMRGTGDYTEASF. The CDR3 DNA is TGTGCCATCATGCGTGGGACAGGGGATTACACTGAAGCTTCCTTT.

This clonotype has just a few counts. One base away lies a much larger clone, so this may be a sequencing read error. This chain joins TRBV7-9 and TRBJ2-3, with D hard to call. Per the germline V gene, CDR1 is SEHNR and CDR2 is FQNEAQ (reference sequence). Trimming removed 5 bases from V and 5 bases from J, with 8 bases in between. This CDR3 contains 12 residues. CDR3 sequence (DNA): TGTGCCAGCAGCGAATCCATAGATACGCAGTATTTT. It encodes CASSESIDTQYF. The entire variable domain, with the rest obtained from reference TRBV7-9 and TRBJ2-3, is as follows: DTGVSQNPRHKITKRGQNVTFRCDPISEHNRLYWYRQTLGQGPEFLTYFQNEAQLEKSRLLSDRFSAERPKGSFSTLEIQRTEQGDSAMYLCASSESIDTQYFGPGTRLTVL.

This clonotype was found many times. The chain recombines TRBV30 with TRBJ1-1; D uncertain. The CDR3 consists of 12 residues. V was trimmed by 0 bases and J by 6 bases, leaving 8 bases between them. CDR1 and CDR2 (germline): GTSNPN, SVGIG (reference sequence). DNA of the CDR3: TGTGCCTGGAGTGTCTCAGTACCTGAAGCTTTCTTT. Its protein product is CAWSVSVPEAFF.

About this clonotype: This may stem from a read error, because a much larger clone lies one nucleotide away. The chain couples TRBV5-3 to TRBJ1-4; D remains unclear. TRBV5-3 is placed among ORFs of uncertain function. Deletions cut 8 bases from V and 6 bases from J, with 17 bases between. This CDR3 region has 14 residues. CDR3 in DNA: TGTGCCAGCAGTACGGAGGAGTCCTATGAAAAACTGTTTTTT. It is translated as CASSTEESYEKLFF.

In regard to this clonotype: One junction end does not reproduce the germline sequence, and a read error may be involved. The V call is TRBV6-5, the J call TRBJ2-3; D possibly uses TRBD1 or TRBD2 (5 bases each). Per germline, CDR1 MNHEY and CDR2 SVGAGI. CDR3 size: 16 residues. The CDR3 sequence is CASSYSLGTTTDTQCF. The CDR3 coding sequence is TGTGCCAGCAGTTATTCTCTCGGGACCACCACAGACACGCAGTGTTTT.

This clonotype was seen many times. The chain has TRBV5-1 and TRBJ1-5, with TRBD1 matching 8 bases. The V and J ends lost 4 bases and 3 bases, in that order; junction bases with no gene match: 6. The germline V gene has CDR1 SGHRS and CDR2 YFSETQ. This CDR3 comprises 15 residues. In DNA, the CDR3 is TGCGCCAGCAGCGGGCAGGGGGCGAACAATCAGCCCCAGCATTTT. It yields the protein CASSGQGANNQPQHF.

This clonotype was observed at least ten times. The junction does not match germline at one end; this may be a read error. This sequence joins TRBV7-2 and TRBJ2-5; TRBD2 is a possible D gene (6 bases). The germline V gene has CDR1 SGHTA and CDR2 FQGNSA. The CDR3 totals 15 residues. The CDR3 region is CASSLAGGVQETQYF. The DNA for the CDR3 is TGCGCCAGCAGCTTGGCGGGCGGGGTCCAAGAGACCCAGTACTTC.